This T cell receptor beta chain stems from a study of radiotherapy plus CTLA-4 blockade in lung cancer. Method: immunoSEQ multiplex PCR; TCRdb's copy keeps in-frame clones and lacks some. The sample yields about 49,000 clones, approximately 73% seen once. In regard to this clone: Antigen specificity is unknown.

Study outcomes and limitations: Reportedly, early blood T cell clone dynamics best predicted response, with interferon-beta. There was expansion of tumor-derived TCR clones in blood after radiotherapy plus ipilimumab.

The germline CDR1 and CDR2 sequences are SGHRS and YFSETQ. This CDR3 has 14 amino acids. V lost 0 bases, J lost 6 bases, and 10 bases lay in between. V and J are TRBV5-1 and TRBJ2-1, with D possibly TRBD2 on 5 matching bases. This clonotype originated in a human donor with non-small cell lung cancer who had a complete response to radiotherapy plus ipilimumab. The input for sequencing was peripheral blood, taken from a patient treated with radiotherapy plus ipilimumab. The CDR3 sequence is CASSLDGNINEQFF. For the CDR3, the DNA is TGCGCCAGCAGCTTGGACGGGAACATCAATGAGCAGTTCTTC.